This T cell receptor beta chain was captured by sequencing in a study of T cells expressing NK-cell markers. No DNA is given; TCRdb re-called the 5' RACE reads and lists each CDR3 protein once. The sample holds more than 120,000 distinct CDR3 sequences. CDR1 is SGHAT and CDR2 is FQNNGV in the germline V gene. The CDR3 consists of 13 residues. The chain carries TRBV11-2 and TRBJ2-1; checking the TCRdb D call of TRBD2 is not possible without DNA. This clonotype was sampled from a man in his late teens or twenties in good health. Material for sequencing was blood T cells: a sorted CD56 or NKG2C T cell subset, CD4+ or CD8+ T cells, or bulk PBMC T cells (not recorded which). The CDR3 is CASSISGRHEQFF.